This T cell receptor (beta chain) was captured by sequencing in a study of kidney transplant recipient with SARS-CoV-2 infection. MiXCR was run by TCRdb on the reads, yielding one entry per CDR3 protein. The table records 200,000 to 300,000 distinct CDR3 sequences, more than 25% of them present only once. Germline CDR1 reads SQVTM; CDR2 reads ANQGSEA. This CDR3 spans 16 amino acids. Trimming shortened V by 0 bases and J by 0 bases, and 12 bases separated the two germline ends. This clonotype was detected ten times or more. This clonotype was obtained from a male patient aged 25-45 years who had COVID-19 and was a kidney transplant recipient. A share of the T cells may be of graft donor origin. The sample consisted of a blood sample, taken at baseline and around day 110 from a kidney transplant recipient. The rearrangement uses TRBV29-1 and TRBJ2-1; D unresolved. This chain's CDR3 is CSVEDIRPSSYNEQFF. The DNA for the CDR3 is TGCAGCGTTGAAGATATACGGCCTAGCTCCTACAATGAGCAGTTCTTC.